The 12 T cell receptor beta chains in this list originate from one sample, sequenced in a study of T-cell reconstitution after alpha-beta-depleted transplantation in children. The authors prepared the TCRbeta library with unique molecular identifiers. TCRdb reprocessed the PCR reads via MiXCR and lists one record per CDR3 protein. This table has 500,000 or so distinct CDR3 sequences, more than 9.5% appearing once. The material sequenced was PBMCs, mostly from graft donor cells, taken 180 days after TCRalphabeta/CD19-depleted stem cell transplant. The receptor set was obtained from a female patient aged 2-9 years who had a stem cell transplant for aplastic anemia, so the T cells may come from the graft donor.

CDR3 sequence reads: CSARDRTGLNYGYTF. The CDR3 DNA reads as TGCAGTGCTAGAGATCGGACAGGGCTAAACTATGGCTACACCTTC. The rearrangement links TRBV20-1 to TRBJ1-2; 8 bases are a match to TRBD1. V dropped 0 bases and J dropped 2; count of bases not matched to a gene: 5. Germline V gene sequence: CDR1 DFQATT, CDR2 SNEGSKA (reference sequence). The CDR3 spans 15 residues.

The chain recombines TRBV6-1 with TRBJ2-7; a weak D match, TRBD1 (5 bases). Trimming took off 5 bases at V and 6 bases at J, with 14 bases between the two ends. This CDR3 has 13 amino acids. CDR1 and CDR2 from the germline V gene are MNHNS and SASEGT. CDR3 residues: CASSIRRAGEQYF. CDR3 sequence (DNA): TGTGCCAGCAGTATTCGCAGGGCCGGCGAGCAGTACTTC.

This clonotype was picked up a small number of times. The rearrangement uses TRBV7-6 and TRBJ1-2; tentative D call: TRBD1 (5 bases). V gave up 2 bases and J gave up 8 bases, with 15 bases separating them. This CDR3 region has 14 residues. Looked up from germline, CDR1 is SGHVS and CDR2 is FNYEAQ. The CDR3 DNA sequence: TGTGCCAGCAGCTTAAGTCCGCAGGGCTGGGGCTACACCTTC. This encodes CASSLSPQGWGYTF.

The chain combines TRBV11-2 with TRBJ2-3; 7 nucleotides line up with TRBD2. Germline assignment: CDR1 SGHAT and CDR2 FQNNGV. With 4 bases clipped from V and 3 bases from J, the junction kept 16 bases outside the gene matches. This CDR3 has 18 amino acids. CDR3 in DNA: TGTGCCAGCAGCTCACCCCGGACTAGAAAAAAGGCAACAGATACGCAGTATTTT. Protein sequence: CASSSPRTRKKATDTQYF.

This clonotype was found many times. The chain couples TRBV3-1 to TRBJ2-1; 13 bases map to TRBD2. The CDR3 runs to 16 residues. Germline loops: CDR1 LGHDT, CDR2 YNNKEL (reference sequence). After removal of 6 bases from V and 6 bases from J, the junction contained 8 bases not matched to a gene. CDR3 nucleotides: TGTGCCAGCAGTCCGAGAGGGACTAGCGGGATCAATGAGCAGTTCTTC. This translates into CASSPRGTSGINEQFF.

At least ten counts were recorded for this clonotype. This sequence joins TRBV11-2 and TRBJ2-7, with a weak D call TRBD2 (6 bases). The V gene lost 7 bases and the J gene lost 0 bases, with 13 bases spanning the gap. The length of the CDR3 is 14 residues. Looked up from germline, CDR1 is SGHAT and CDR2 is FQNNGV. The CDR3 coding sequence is TGTGCCAGCACCCTCCTCGGGAGCTCCTACGAGCAGTACGTC. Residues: CASTLLGSSYEQYV.

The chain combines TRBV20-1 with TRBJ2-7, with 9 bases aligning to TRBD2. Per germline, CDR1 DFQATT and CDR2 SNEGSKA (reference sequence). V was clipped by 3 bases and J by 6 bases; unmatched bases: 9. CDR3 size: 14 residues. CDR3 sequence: CSARSGLATREQYF. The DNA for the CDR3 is TGCAGTGCTAGGTCCGGACTAGCGACTCGCGAGCAGTACTTC.

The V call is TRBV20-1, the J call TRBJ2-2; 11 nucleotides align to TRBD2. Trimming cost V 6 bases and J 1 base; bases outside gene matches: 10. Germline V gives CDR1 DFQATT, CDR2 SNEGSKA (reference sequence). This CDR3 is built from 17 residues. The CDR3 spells CSAGVTSGGENTGELFF. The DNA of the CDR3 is TGCAGTGCCGGGGTCACTAGCGGGGGAGAGAACACCGGGGAGCTGTTTTTT.

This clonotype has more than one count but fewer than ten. The CDR3 DNA reads TGTGCCTGGAGCCGGGGACAGTCCTACGAGCAGTACTTC. This codes for CAWSRGQSYEQYF. The J gene is TRBJ2-7, the V gene TRBV30; 7 bases line up with TRBD1. Looked up from germline, CDR1 is GTSNPN and CDR2 is SVGIG (reference sequence). There are 13 residues in the CDR3. The V segment lost 3 bases and the J segment 1 base; nucleotides outside the gene matches: 3. Full variable domain (outside the CDR3, taken from reference TRBV30 and TRBJ2-7): SQTIHQWPATLVQPVGSPLSLECTVEGTSNPNLYWYRQAAGRGLQLLFYSVGIGQISSEVPQNLSASRPQDRQFILSSKKLLLSDSGFYLCAWSRGQSYEQYFGPGTRLTVT.

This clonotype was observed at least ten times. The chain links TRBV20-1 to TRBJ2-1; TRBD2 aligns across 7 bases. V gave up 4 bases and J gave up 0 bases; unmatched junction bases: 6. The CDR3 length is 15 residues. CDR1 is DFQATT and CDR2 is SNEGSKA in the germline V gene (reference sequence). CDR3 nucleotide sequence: TGCAGTGCTACGGGAGGACCAAGCTCCTACAATGAGCAGTTCTTC. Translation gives CSATGGPSSYNEQFF.

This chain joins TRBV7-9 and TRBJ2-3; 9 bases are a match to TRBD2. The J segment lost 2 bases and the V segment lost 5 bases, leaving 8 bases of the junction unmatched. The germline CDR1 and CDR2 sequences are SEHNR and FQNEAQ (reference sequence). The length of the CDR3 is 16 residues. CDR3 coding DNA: TGTGCCAGCAGCCGCCATCTAGCGGGAATCACAGATACGCAGTATTTT. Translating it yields CASSRHLAGITDTQYF.

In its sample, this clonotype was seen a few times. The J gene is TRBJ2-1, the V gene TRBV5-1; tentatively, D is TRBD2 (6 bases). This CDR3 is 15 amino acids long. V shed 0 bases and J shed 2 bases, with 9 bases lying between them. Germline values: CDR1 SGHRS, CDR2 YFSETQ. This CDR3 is CASSLADYPYNEQFF. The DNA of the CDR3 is TGCGCCAGCAGCTTGGCGGACTACCCCTACAATGAGCAGTTCTTC.